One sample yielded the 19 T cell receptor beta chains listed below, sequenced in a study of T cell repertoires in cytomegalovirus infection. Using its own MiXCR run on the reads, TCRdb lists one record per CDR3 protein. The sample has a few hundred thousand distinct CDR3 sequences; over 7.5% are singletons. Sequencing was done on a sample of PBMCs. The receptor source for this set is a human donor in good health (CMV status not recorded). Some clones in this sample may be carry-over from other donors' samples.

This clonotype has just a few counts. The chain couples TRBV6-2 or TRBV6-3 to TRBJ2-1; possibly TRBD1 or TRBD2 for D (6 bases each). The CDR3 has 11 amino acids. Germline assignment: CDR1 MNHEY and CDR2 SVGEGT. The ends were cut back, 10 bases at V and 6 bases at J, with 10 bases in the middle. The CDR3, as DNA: TGTGCCACCGAGGGGGGCAATGAGCAGTTCTTC. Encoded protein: CATEGGNEQFF.

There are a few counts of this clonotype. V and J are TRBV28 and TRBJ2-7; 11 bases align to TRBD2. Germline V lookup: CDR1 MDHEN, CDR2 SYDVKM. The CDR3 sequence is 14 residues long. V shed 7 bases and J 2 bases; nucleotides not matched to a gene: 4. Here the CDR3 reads CASTLAGGPYEQYF. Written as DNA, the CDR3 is TGTGCCAGCACCCTAGCGGGAGGCCCCTACGAGCAGTACTTC.

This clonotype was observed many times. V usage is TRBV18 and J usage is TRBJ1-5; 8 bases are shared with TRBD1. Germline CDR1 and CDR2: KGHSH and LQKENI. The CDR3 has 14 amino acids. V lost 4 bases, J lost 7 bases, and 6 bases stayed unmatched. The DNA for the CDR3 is TGTGCCAGCTCACTCTCGGACAGGGCGCAGCCCCAGCATTTT. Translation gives CASSLSDRAQPQHF.

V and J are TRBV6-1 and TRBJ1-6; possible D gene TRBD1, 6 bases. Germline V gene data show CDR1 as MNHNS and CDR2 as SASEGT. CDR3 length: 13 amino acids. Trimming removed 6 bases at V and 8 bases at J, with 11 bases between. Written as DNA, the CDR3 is TGTGCCAGCAGACAGGGTTATTATTCACCCCTCCACTTT. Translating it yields CASRQGYYSPLHF.

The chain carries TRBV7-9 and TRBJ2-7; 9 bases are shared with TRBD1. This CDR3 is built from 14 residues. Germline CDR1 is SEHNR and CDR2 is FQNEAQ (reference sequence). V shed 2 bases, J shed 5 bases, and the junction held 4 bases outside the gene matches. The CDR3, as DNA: TGTGCCAGCAGCTTACGGGACAGGGCCAACGAGCAGTACTTC. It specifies CASSLRDRANEQYF.

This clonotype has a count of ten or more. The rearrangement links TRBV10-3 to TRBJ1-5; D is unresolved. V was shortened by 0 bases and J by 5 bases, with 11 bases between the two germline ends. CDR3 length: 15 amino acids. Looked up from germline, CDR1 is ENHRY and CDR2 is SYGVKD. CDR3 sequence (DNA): TGTGCCATCAGTGAGTCGGGCAGCCGCCATCAGCCCCAGCATTTT. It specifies CAISESGSRHQPQHF.

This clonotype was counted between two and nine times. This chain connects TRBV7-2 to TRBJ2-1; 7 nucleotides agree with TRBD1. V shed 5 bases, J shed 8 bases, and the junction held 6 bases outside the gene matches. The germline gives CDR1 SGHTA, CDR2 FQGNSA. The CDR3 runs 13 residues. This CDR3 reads CASSPQGFDEQFF. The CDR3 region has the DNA TGTGCCAGCAGCCCACAGGGGTTCGATGAGCAGTTCTTC.

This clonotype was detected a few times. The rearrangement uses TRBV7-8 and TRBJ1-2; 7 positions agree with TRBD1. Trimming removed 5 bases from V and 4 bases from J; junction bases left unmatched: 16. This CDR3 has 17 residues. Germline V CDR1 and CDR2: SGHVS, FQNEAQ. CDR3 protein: CASSPGAGGAQTYGYTF. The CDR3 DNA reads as TGTGCCAGCAGCCCTGGGGCAGGGGGTGCCCAAACCTATGGCTACACCTTC. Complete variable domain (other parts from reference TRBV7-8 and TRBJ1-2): GAGVSQSPRYKVAKRGQDVALRCDPISGHVSLFWYQQALGQGPEFLTYFQNEAQLDKSGLPSDRFFAERPEGSVSTLKIQRTQQEDSAVYLCASSPGAGGAQTYGYTFGSGTRLTVV.

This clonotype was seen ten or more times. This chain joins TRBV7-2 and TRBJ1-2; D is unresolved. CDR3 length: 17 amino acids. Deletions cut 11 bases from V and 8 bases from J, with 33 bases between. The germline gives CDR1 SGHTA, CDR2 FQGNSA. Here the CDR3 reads CAGTKGGPGGLERGYTF. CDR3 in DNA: TGTGCCGGAACCAAAGGAGGTCCGGGAGGGCTAGAACGCGGCTACACCTTC.

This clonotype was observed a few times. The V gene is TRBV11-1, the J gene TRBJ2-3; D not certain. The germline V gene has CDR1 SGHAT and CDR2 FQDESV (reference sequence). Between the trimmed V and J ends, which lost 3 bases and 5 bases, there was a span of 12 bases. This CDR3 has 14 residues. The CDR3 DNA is TGTGCCAGCAGCTTCCGGGCCTTATTAGATACGCAGTATTTT. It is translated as CASSFRALLDTQYF.

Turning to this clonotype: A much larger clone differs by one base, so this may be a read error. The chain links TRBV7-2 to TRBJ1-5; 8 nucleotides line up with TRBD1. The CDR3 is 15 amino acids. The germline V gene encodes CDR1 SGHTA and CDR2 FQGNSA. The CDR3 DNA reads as TGTGCCAGCAGCTTAGCCGGACAGGGCAATCAGACCCAGCATTTT. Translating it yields CASSLAGQGNQTQHF.

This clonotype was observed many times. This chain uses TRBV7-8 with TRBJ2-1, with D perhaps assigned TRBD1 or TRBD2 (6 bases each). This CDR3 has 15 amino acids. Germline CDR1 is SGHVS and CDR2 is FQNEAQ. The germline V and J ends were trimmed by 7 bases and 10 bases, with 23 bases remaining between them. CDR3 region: CASNPRGTPEGEQFF. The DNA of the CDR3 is TGTGCCAGCAACCCGAGGGGGACTCCCGAAGGGGAGCAGTTCTTC.

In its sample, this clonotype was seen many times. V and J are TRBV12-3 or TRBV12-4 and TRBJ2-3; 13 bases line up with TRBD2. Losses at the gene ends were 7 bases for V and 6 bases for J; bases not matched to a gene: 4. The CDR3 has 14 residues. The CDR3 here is CASTGLAGVDTQYF. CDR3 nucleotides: TGTGCCAGCACAGGACTAGCGGGAGTGGATACGCAGTATTTT.

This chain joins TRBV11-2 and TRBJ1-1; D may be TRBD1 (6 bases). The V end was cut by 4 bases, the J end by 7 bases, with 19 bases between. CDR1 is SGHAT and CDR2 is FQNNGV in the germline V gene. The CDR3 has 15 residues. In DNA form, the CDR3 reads TGTGCCAGCAGCTCGGCTAGTCGGGGGGGCGATGAAGCTTTCTTT. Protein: CASSSASRGGDEAFF.

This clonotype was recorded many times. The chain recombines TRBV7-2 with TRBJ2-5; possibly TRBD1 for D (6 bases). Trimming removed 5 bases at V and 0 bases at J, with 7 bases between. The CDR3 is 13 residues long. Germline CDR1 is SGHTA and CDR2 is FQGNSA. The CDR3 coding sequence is TGTGCCAGCAGCCGGGACAACCAAGAGACCCAGTACTTC. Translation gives CASSRDNQETQYF.

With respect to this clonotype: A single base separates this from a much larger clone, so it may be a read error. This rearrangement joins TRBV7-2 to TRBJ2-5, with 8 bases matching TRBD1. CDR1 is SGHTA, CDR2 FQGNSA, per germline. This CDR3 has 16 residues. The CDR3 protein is CASSLRTPRGQETQCF. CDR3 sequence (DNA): TGTGCCAGCAGCTTAAGGACCCCCAGGGGGCAAGAGACCCAGTGCTTC.

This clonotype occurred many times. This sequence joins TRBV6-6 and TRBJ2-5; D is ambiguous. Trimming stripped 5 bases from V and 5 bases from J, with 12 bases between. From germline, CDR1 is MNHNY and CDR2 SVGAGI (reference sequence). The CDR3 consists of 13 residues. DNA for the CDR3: TGTGCCAGCAGTGGGTACACGGGTGAGACCCAGTACTTC. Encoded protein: CASSGYTGETQYF.

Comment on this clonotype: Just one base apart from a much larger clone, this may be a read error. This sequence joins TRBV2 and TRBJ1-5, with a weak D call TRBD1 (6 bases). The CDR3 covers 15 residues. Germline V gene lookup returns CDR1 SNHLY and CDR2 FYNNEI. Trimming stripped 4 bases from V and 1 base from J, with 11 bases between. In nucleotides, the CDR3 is TGTGCCAGCAGTGGGGGCAGGGGAAGCAATCAGCCCCAGCATTTT. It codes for CASSGGRGSNQPQHF.

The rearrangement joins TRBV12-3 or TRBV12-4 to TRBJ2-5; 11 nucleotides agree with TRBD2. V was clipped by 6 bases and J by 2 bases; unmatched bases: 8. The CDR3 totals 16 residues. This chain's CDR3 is CASSRSSGGKQETQYF. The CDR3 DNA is TGTGCCAGCAGCAGATCTAGCGGGGGGAAACAAGAGACCCAGTACTTC.